The clone carrying this T cell receptor beta chain occurred a few times. The sample is drawn from a study of early T cells in non-severe SARS-CoV-2 infection. The V end was cut by 3 bases, the J end by 6 bases, with 10 bases between. The germline gives CDR1 MNHEY, CDR2 SVGAGI. The CDR3 loop spans 13 amino acids. The TCR library protocol attached unique molecular identifiers to the individual cDNA molecules. TCRdb re-derived calls from the 5' RACE reads in MiXCR, one entry per CDR3 protein. The table has 26,000 or so distinct CDR3 sequences, approximately 4% seen once; the top ten hold 6.2%. This rearrangement joins TRBV6-5 to TRBJ2-3; D is uncertain. The sample consisted of whole blood. The source of this sequence is an adult who was a healthcare worker with PCR-confirmed SARS-CoV-2 infection or an uninfected control (not recorded which). The CDR3 protein is CASSYTVTDTQYF. In DNA, the CDR3 is TGTGCCAGCAGTTATACGGTGACTGATACGCAGTATTTT.